This entry lists 20 T cell receptor beta chains sequenced from one sample in a study of shared clonotypes between healthy human individuals. Using immunoSEQ multiplex PCR, the repertoire was profiled, and TCRdb retains in-frame clones only, with some absent. The data show under 1,100,000 clones, with 75% to 85% seen just once and around 0.61% held by the top ten. Specimen: memory CD4+ T cells from PBMCs. Described subset: CD45RA-negative fraction. The receptors were gathered from a man between 18 and 35 years old in good health. Some clones in this sample may be carry-over from other donors' samples.

The gene calls are TRBV6-1 and TRBJ2-3; TRBD2 might be the D (6 bases). The V and J ends lost 4 bases and 2 bases respectively, with 13 bases between them. The V gene's germline CDR1 is MNHNS and CDR2 SASEGT. The CDR3 is made up of 15 amino acids. DNA of the CDR3: TGTGCCAGCAGTGGAAACTTAGCGGTCACAGATACGCAGTATTTT. It specifies CASSGNLAVTDTQYF.

The CDR3 reads CASGKGGGTDTQYF. For the CDR3, the DNA is TGTGCCAGCGGAAAAGGGGGTGGCACAGATACGCAGTATTTT. The chain carries TRBV28 and TRBJ2-3, with a weak D call TRBD1 (6 bases). Germline V CDR1 and CDR2: MDHEN, SYDVKM. This CDR3 has 14 residues. V lost 8 bases to trimming and J lost 1 base, with 13 bases between them. The whole variable domain, filled in from reference TRBV28 and TRBJ2-3, reads DVKVTQSSRYLVKRTGEKVFLECVQDMDHENMFWYRQDPGLGLRLIYFSYDVKMKEKGDIPEGYSVSREKKERFSLILESASTNQTSMYLCASGKGGGTDTQYFGPGTRLTVL.

This CDR3 is CASSESGRGEYF. CDR3 sequence (DNA): TGTGCCAGCAGTGAAAGTGGGCGGGGCGAGTATTTT. The chain joins TRBV6-1 to TRBJ2-3; maybe TRBD2 (6 bases). CDR1 and CDR2 (germline): MNHNS, SASEGT. The CDR3 is made up of 12 amino acids. The V end was cut by 2 bases, the J end by 13 bases, with 13 bases between.

The chain recombines TRBV2 with TRBJ1-4; D gene uncertain. Germline-derived CDR1 and CDR2 are SNHLY and FYNNEI. CDR3 size: 15 residues. V dropped 1 base and J dropped 8 bases, with 14 bases sitting between them. The CDR3 here is CASSEGAGAWEKLFF. CDR3 sequence (DNA): TGTGCCAGCAGTGAAGGAGCAGGTGCTTGGGAAAAACTGTTTTTT. The full variable domain, its missing parts supplied by reference TRBV2 and TRBJ1-4, is EPEVTQTPSHQVTQMGQEVILRCVPISNHLYFYWYRQILGQKVEFLVSFYNNEISEKSEIFDDQFSVERPDGSNFTLKIRSTKLEDSAMYFCASSEGAGAWEKLFFGSGTQLSVL.

The chain links TRBV9 to TRBJ2-7, with D unresolved. Germline lookup yields CDR1 SGDLS and CDR2 YYNGEE. The CDR3 is made up of 14 amino acids. The V and J ends lost 2 bases and 0 bases respectively, with 9 bases between them. DNA for the CDR3: TGTGCCAGCAGCGTTCGACCGGGCTCCTACGAGCAGTACTTC. Translating it yields CASSVRPGSYEQYF.

This clone showed up many times. This chain uses TRBV15 with TRBJ2-1; TRBD2 agrees at 7 bases. CDR1 and CDR2 (germline): LNHNV, YYDKDF (reference sequence). This CDR3 is built from 18 residues. V was clipped by 0 bases and J by 0 bases; unmatched bases: 8. The CDR3 nucleotides read TGTGCCACCAGCAGAGATCAACCGGGCGGGAGCTCCTACAATGAGCAGTTCTTC. This codes for CATSRDQPGGSSYNEQFF.

This sequence joins TRBV29-1 and TRBJ1-1, with D perhaps TRBD1 (5 bases). Per the germline V gene, CDR1 is SQVTM and CDR2 is ANQGSEA. With 4 bases removed from V and 3 bases from J, the gap between germline ends came to 15 bases. The CDR3 consists of 14 residues. CDR3 nucleotide sequence: TGCAGCGTTGCAATAGGGGCGGCGGACACTGAAGCTTTCTTT. Its translation: CSVAIGAADTEAFF.

V is TRBV4-1 and J is TRBJ2-2, with no clear D. The CDR3 extends over 16 amino acids. V lost 2 bases, J lost 0 bases, and 10 bases lay in between. Germline loops: CDR1 MGHRA, CDR2 YSYEKL. The CDR3 protein is CASSQNPVANTGELFF. Here the CDR3 DNA reads TGCGCCAGCAGCCAAAATCCGGTTGCGAACACCGGGGAGCTGTTTTTT.

This clone was counted a few times. The chain recombines TRBV9 with TRBJ1-1; no firm D call. The CDR3 has 15 residues. Germline lookup yields CDR1 SGDLS and CDR2 YYNGEE. V shed 0 bases and J shed 3 bases, with 12 bases lying between them. The CDR3 DNA is TGTGCCAGCAGCGTAGACCCTAACCCCCACACTGAAGCTTTCTTT. Its translation is CASSVDPNPHTEAFF.

V and J are TRBV6-1 and TRBJ2-7, with TRBD1 identical over 9 bases. Trimming took 7 bases from V and 6 from J; bases not matched to a gene: 13. The V gene's germline CDR1 is MNHNS and CDR2 SASEGT. The CDR3 consists of 15 residues. DNA for the CDR3: TGTGCCAGCAACGCGTATTCCGGGACAGGGATCGAGCAGTACTTC. Translating gives CASNAYSGTGIEQYF.

The chain uses TRBV7-9 and TRBJ2-2, with D possibly being TRBD1 (5 bases). CDR3 length equals 14 residues. Germline assignment: CDR1 SEHNR and CDR2 FQNEAQ (reference sequence). V was clipped by 4 bases and J by 4 bases, with 10 bases between them. As DNA, the CDR3 is TGTGCCAGCAGCTGGTTTAGGGGCACCGGGGAGCTGTTTTTT. Its translation is CASSWFRGTGELFF. Filled out from reference TRBV7-9 and TRBJ2-2, the complete variable domain reads DTGVSQNPRHKITKRGQNVTFRCDPISEHNRLYWYRQTLGQGPEFLTYFQNEAQLEKSRLLSDRFSAERPKGSFSTLEIQRTEQGDSAMYLCASSWFRGTGELFFGEGSRLTVL.

The chain employs TRBV27 and TRBJ2-1; TRBD2 might be the D (6 bases). Germline assignment: CDR1 MNHEY and CDR2 SMNVEV (reference sequence). This CDR3 spans 14 amino acids. V dropped 6 bases and J dropped 4 bases, with 13 bases sitting between them. In DNA form, the CDR3 reads TGTGCCAGCAGAGGGACTGGAGCTTACAATGAGCAGTTCTTC. It translates to CASRGTGAYNEQFF.

The CDR3 protein is CASSENSYSYEQYF. The CDR3 DNA reads TGTGCCAGCAGTGAAAACTCTTACTCCTACGAGCAGTACTTC. This sequence joins TRBV6-1 and TRBJ2-7; D not certain. Trimming removed 2 bases from V and 0 bases from J, with 8 bases in between. This CDR3 spans 14 amino acids. The germline gives CDR1 MNHNS, CDR2 SASEGT.

The V gene is TRBV10-3, the J gene TRBJ2-1; TRBD2 agrees at 11 bases. CDR3 size: 15 residues. Germline-derived CDR1 and CDR2 are ENHRY and SYGVKD. The V segment lost 2 bases and the J segment 9 bases; nucleotides outside the gene matches: 6. In nucleotides, the CDR3 is TGTGCCATCAGTGAGGGAACTAGCGGGAGAGTTGAGCAGTTCTTC. This sequence encodes CAISEGTSGRVEQFF.

A word on this clone: Other DNA sequences in this specimen translate into the identical CDR3. The gene calls are TRBV7-9 and TRBJ1-3; D not certain. The CDR3 contains 14 residues. V was pared by 3 bases and J by 0 bases, with 6 bases between. CDR1 is SEHNR, CDR2 FQNEAQ, per germline (reference sequence). CDR3 loop: CASSLGVSGNTIYF. CDR3 nucleotide sequence: TGTGCCAGCAGCTTGGGTGTCTCTGGAAACACCATATATTTT. Supplemented by reference TRBV7-9 and TRBJ1-3, the full variable domain reads DTGVSQNPRHKITKRGQNVTFRCDPISEHNRLYWYRQTLGQGPEFLTYFQNEAQLEKSRLLSDRFSAERPKGSFSTLEIQRTEQGDSAMYLCASSLGVSGNTIYFGEGSWLTVV.

This chain connects TRBV9 to TRBJ2-2, with D uncertain. The V end was cut by 0 bases, the J end by 6 bases, with 6 bases between. The CDR3 totals 13 residues. Germline V lookup: CDR1 SGDLS, CDR2 YYNGEE. In DNA form, the CDR3 reads TGTGCCAGCAGCGTAGGGGCGTCCGGGGAGCTGTTTTTT. This sequence encodes CASSVGASGELFF.

This clone was found once. The gene calls are TRBV30 and TRBJ2-5, with no clear D. This CDR3 is built from 13 residues. Germline V gene lookup returns CDR1 GTSNPN and CDR2 SVGIG (reference sequence). V gave up 0 bases and J gave up 9 bases, with 14 bases separating them. The CDR3 DNA reads TGTGCCTGGAGTGTTACTTTGGGTCGGGCCCAGTACTTC. It translates to CAWSVTLGRAQYF.

J is TRBJ2-5 and V is TRBV27, with a weak D call TRBD2 (6 bases). V was trimmed by 8 bases and J by 2 bases, leaving 15 bases between them. The CDR3 is made up of 14 amino acids. Germline V gives CDR1 MNHEY, CDR2 SMNVEV (reference sequence). Here the CDR3 reads CASRRVNRQETQYF. CDR3 in DNA: TGTGCCAGCCGGAGGGTTAACCGTCAAGAGACCCAGTACTTC.

This chain links TRBV5-4 with TRBJ2-5; perhaps TRBD1 as D (6 bases). V was trimmed by 4 bases and J by 4 bases, leaving 17 bases between them. The CDR3 sequence is 15 residues long. Germline CDR1 and CDR2: SGHNT and YYREEE (reference sequence). CDR3 in DNA: TGTGCCAGCAGCCCGGACAGCCGAACCTCAGAGACCCAGTACTTC. This translates into CASSPDSRTSETQYF.

This clone was seen just once. CDR3 in DNA: TGCGCCAGCAGCCAAGAAGATAATCAGCCCCAGCATTTT. The encoded protein is CASSQEDNQPQHF. The chain recombines TRBV4-3 with TRBJ1-5; the D is unclear. The CDR3 spans 13 residues. V lost 0 bases and J lost 4, with 4 bases in between. Germline values: CDR1 LGHNA, CDR2 YSLEER.